The sequence of this T cell receptor (beta chain) was determined in a study of T-cell reconstitution after alpha-beta-depleted transplantation in children. During its preparation, the TCRbeta library received unique molecular identifiers. Each CDR3 protein gets one entry after TCRdb re-called the PCR reads with MiXCR. This sample has around 700,000 distinct CDR3 sequences, with about an eighth found just once. Only a few counts were recorded for this clonotype. Its matching antigen is unknown. V was pared by 3 bases and J by 7 bases, with 10 bases between. This CDR3 has 14 residues. Notes on the study in general: Diversity of TCRbeta at day 60 was high in some patients, arising from surviving recipient T cells and thymic progenitors. Alpha-beta T cells about two months after transplant reportedly derived from several hundred expanded graft clones. T-cell counts and diversity at one year post-transplant came mainly from newly produced T cells.

The chain has TRBV12-3 or TRBV12-4 and TRBJ1-6; D call uncertain. Sequencing was performed on PBMCs, taken before TCRalphabeta/CD19-depleted stem cell transplant. The clonotype originates from a girl aged 2-10 years with congenital amegakaryocytic thrombocytopenia, due to receive a stem cell transplant. The CDR3: CASSFWGNNSPLHF. The CDR3, as DNA: TGTGCCAGCAGTTTTTGGGGAAACAATTCACCCCTCCACTTT.